What follows is one TCR beta chain and its context. Antigen: not known. A read error may explain this, as a much larger clone is one base away. Trimming removed 7 bases at V and 11 bases at J, with 23 bases between. CDR1 and CDR2 (germline): SGHVS, FQNEAQ. The CDR3 spans 14 residues. This entry belongs to a study of blood T cells in healthy people across ages. Roughly 10 milliliters of peripheral blood were drawn from each donor. The authors ran a second PCR of about 7 to 11 cycles using a sample-barcoded 5' primer and a J-beta primer mix. Each CDR3 protein gets one entry after TCRdb re-called the 5' RACE reads with MiXCR. The table includes 630,000 or so distinct CDR3 sequences, around 31% detected once. Study-level points and caveats: There was no known CMV status for donors, so expanded clonotype changes were possibly confounded. Long-lived donors had more naive CD4+ cells and higher diversity than aged donors. One million T cells yielded diversity estimates that were considered underestimates.

What was sequenced was blood. The V gene is TRBV7-8, the J gene TRBJ2-5; D is uncertain. The clonotype was recovered from a woman older than 75 in good health. CDR3 DNA sequence: TGTGCCAGCATAGGTCTAGGCGGCTACAATGAGCAGTACTTC. This gives the protein CASIGLGGYNEQYF. Variable domain in full (rest from reference TRBV7-8 and TRBJ2-5): GAGVSQSPRYKVAKRGQDVALRCDPISGHVSLFWYQQALGQGPEFLTYFQNEAQLDKSGLPSDRFFAERPEGSVSTLKIQRTQQEDSAVYLCASIGLGGYNEQYFGPGTRLLVL.